The rows below give T cell receptor beta chains drawn from one sample of a study of Ad26.COV2.S vaccination and SARS-CoV-2 variants. TCRdb's copy holds only in-frame clones and misses some; the assay was immunoSEQ multiplex PCR. This table holds some 640,000 clones, roughly 90% found once. The sequenced sample was peripheral blood, obtained in a trial of Ad26.COV2.S vaccine versus placebo. Source of these receptors: a person aged 18 to 59 who received the Ad26.COV2.S COVID-19 vaccine or a placebo. Each CDR3 is given with its conserved first and last residue. A D gene is named only where the DNA matches it firmly. Size is stated for part of the rows, as once, few or many counts, or as a class when the clone is expanded.

J gene	V gene	D gene	clone size	CDR3 protein	CDR3 DNA
TRBJ1-2	TRBV5-4	TRBD1	once	CASSFPLSGDRHGYTF	TGTGCCAGCAGCTTCCCCCTTTCTGGGGACAGACACGGCTACACCTTC
TRBJ2-2	TRBV9	TRBD2	.	CASSVAGGLAGVAGELFF	TGTGCCAGCAGCGTAGCGGGGGGACTAGCGGGAGTGGCCGGGGAGCTGTTTTTT
TRBJ1-2	TRBV12-3/TRBV12-4	.	once	CASSFYINYGYTF	TGTGCCAGCAGTTTTTACATTAACTATGGCTACACCTTC
TRBJ2-2	TRBV9	TRBD2	.	CASSVVAGGGTGELFF	TGTGCCAGCAGCGTAGTAGCGGGGGGCGGCACCGGGGAGCTGTTTTTT
TRBJ2-1	TRBV5-6	.	.	CASSLPGSSYNEQFF	TGTGCCAGCAGCTTGCCAGGGAGCTCCTACAATGAGCAGTTCTTC
TRBJ2-7	TRBV5-4	TRBD2	.	CASSSGLAGVYEQYF	TGTGCCAGCAGCTCCGGACTAGCGGGGGTCTACGAGCAGTACTTC
TRBJ2-5	TRBV11-2	.	.	CASSSGPKETQYF	TGTGCCAGCAGCTCCGGACCGAAAGAGACCCAGTACTTC
TRBJ2-1	TRBV10-3	TRBD1	.	CAISTGTGGGEQFF	TGTGCCATCAGTACCGGGACAGGGGGCGGTGAGCAGTTCTTC
TRBJ1-3	TRBV18	.	.	CASSRNAGDGRNTIYF	TGTGCCAGCTCACGTAATGCAGGGGACGGCAGAAACACCATATATTTT
TRBJ2-2	TRBV29-1	.	.	CSGEYTGELFF	TGCAGCGGGGAGTACACCGGGGAGCTGTTTTTT
TRBJ2-1	TRBV20-1	.	.	CSASRAGEQFF	TGCAGTGCTAGCCGGGCGGGTGAGCAGTTCTTC
TRBJ2-1	TRBV5-1	.	.	CASSELTGLLVNEQFF	TGCGCCAGCAGCGAATTAACGGGACTCCTTGTGAATGAGCAGTTCTTC
TRBJ1-1	TRBV6-1	.	.	CASSESWVLNTEAFF	TGTGCCAGCAGTGAATCATGGGTTTTGAACACTGAAGCTTTCTTT
TRBJ2-1	TRBV18	TRBD1	.	CASSLDRGGEQFF	TGTGCCAGCTCTCTCGACAGGGGTGGTGAGCAGTTCTTC
TRBJ2-1	TRBV5-5	TRBD2	.	CASSSSGTTYNEQFF	TGTGCCAGCAGCTCTAGCGGGACGACCTACAATGAGCAGTTCTTC
TRBJ1-2	TRBV30	TRBD1	.	CAWSYPGQGNYGYTF	TGTGCCTGGTCTTATCCGGGACAGGGGAACTATGGCTACACCTTC
TRBJ2-1	TRBV3-1/TRBV3-2	TRBD2	.	CASSRGTSGARNEQFF	TGTGCCAGCAGCCGAGGGACTAGCGGAGCTCGCAATGAGCAGTTCTTC